This T cell receptor (beta chain) is from a study of blood T cell repertoires in COVID-19 (dated by TCRdb to 2019 to 2021). Context from the whole study: Recovered participants in ImmuneRACE Cohort 3 were defined as having two consecutive negative NP/OP PCR tests, clearance from a healthcare professional, or resolution of symptoms. The collaborator samples originated in the United States, Italy and Spain and spanned the acute and convalescent phases of COVID-19. The material from the prospective study consisted of cDNA or gDNA derived from T cells, B-cell-depleted T cells, or PBMCs. Subjects who had been exposed to COVID-19, were actively infected with it, or had recovered from it provided the deeply sampled blood TCRbeta repertoires that made up the dataset. A freely available public database, intended as a resource for researchers studying the immune response to SARS-CoV-2, is where the repertoires were released. The samples were drawn from the first 160 participants of the ongoing ImmuneRACE study and from over a thousand subjects provided by 6 global collaborators. Sample metadata almost always included a de-identified subject ID, COVID-19 status, age in years and sex. Where HLA class I and class II types were available, the types were taken from metadata supplied by the sample provider, not from assay-based typing.

Participants in the prospective study were aged roughly 18 to 100 years, lived in approximately 26 United States geographic areas, and enrolled through a virtual design. In the prospective study, cohorts were assigned on the basis of participant-reported clinical history obtained from a screening survey and a study questionnaire. In the prospective study, mobile phlebotomists collected whole blood, serum and a nasopharyngeal or oropharyngeal swab from each participant. Over a roughly two-month period, participants in the prospective study had the option of providing additional blood draws and questionnaires. Before DNA extraction, prospective study blood samples were shipped either frozen or at room temperature. TCRbeta CDR3 regions were amplified from genomic DNA by means of the immunoSEQ Assay, a bias-controlled multiplex PCR. The published analysis was carried out like this. Nucleated cell counts per sample were estimated from amplification of reference gene primers within the assay. Sequence reads were collapsed and filtered to measure the absolute abundance of every unique TCRbeta CDR3 rearrangement. For each sample, productive Simpson clonality was calculated as the square root of Simpson's diversity index across productive rearrangements. Not all clones reach the TCRdb copy of this immuneACCESS table, which keeps in-frame sequences only. Checked studies attribute under half of the gap to unresolved V genes and leave the rest unexplained. V and J calls and clone size are as listed in that table; D and trimming were resolved from the DNA. The sample has around 190,000 clones on record, about 85% of them singletons. The ten largest clonotypes hold roughly 24% of the sample.

Taken from cysteine to phenylalanine, the CDR3 has 15 residues. Only CDR3 DNA remains: 45 bases, in frame from the first base. V lost 3 bases and J lost 3 bases, and the count of bases not matched to a germline gene is 6. The germline V gene (reference sequence) specifies SEHNR as CDR1 and FQNEAQ as CDR2. A note on this clone: Its antigen is still unknown. No base quality information exists; no much larger clone differs at one position.

Results and caveats for the whole study, not just this receptor: The quantity of clinical and demographic metadata differed by source and by participant and was supplied without curation.

This receptor was obtained from a woman aged 40 to 50 in a cohort exposed to, infected with or recovered from COVID-19 (not recorded which). The sequence is built from TRBV7-9 and TRBJ2-7; 9 central nucleotides agree with TRBD1. The sample taken for sequencing was PBMCs or T cells enriched from blood (not recorded which). CDR3 loop: CASSFEYRGLYEQYF. The DNA reads as follows: TGTGCCAGCAGCTTCGAATACAGGGGGCTCTACGAGCAGTACTTC. Extended through the reference TRBV7-9 and TRBJ2-7 proteins, this CDR3 yields the full variable domain: DTGVSQNPRHKITKRGQNVTFRCDPISEHNRLYWYRQTLGQGPEFLTYFQNEAQLEKSRLLSDRFSAERPKGSFSTLEIQRTEQGDSAMYLCASSFEYRGLYEQYFGPGTRLTVT.